Below, one TCR beta chain is given with its context. Authors' analysis steps: Reference gene primer amplification in the assay estimated nucleated cell counts. Libraries were prepared by immunoSEQ multiplex PCR; TCRdb keeps only in-frame clonotypes and omits some of them. V, J and clone size are those of that table, while D and trimming were read from the DNA. Of around 300,000 clones in the sample, around 89% were seen once. The data belong to a study of blood T cell repertoires in COVID-19. Study background: The cDNA or gDNA used as material had been derived from T cells, B-cell-depleted T cells, or PBMCs.

The study drew participants aged roughly 18 to 95 years from around 24 US areas. Assignment of participants to cohorts was predicated upon participant-reported clinical history. With V trimmed by 6 bases and J by 5 bases, 14 bases remained unmatched. The CDR3 length is 19 residues. Germline lookup yields CDR1 SGHRS and CDR2 YFSETQ. This chain connects TRBV5-1 to TRBJ2-2; TRBD2 matches at 15 bases. Sequencing input: PBMCs or T cells enriched from blood (not recorded which). The clonotype originates from a woman between 18 and 29 years old with acute COVID-19. Here the CDR3 reads CASTHRRTSGRAGTGELFF. In DNA form, the CDR3 reads TGCGCCAGCACTCATCGACGGACTAGCGGGAGGGCAGGAACCGGGGAGCTGTTTTTT.